A single sample gave rise to the 2 T cell receptor beta chains below, sequenced in a study of shared clonotypes between healthy human individuals. Naive CD8 cells were CD45RO-negative, positively selected for CCR7, excluding terminally differentiated effector memory CD45RA+ cells. Produced via immunoSEQ multiplex PCR; TCRdb's table is partial and in-frame only. This table holds over 750,000 clones, approximately 96% found once. Sample: naive CD8+ T cells sorted from blood. The receptors here all came from a man aged 25-45 years in good health.

This chain uses TRBV10-2 with TRBJ1-4, with 8 bases fitting TRBD1. The CDR3 consists of 15 residues. V gave up 0 bases and J gave up 7 bases; unmatched junction bases: 4. Germline V CDR1 and CDR2: WSHSY, SAAADI. CDR3 nucleotides: TGCGCCAGCAGTGAGTCCGACAGGGGCCTTGAAAAACTGTTTTTT. It is translated as CASSESDRGLEKLFF.

Remarks on this clone: The same CDR3 can be traced to other DNA sequences in this sample. The chain uses TRBV6-1 and TRBJ2-7; 8 nucleotides match TRBD2. The V gene end was trimmed by 6 bases and the J gene end by 2 bases; junction bases not matched to a gene: 3. The length of the CDR3 is 13 residues. CDR1 is MNHNS, CDR2 SASEGT, per germline. CDR3 sequence (DNA): TGTGCCAGCAGAGTAGCGGGAACCTACGAGCAGTACTTC. This translates into CASRVAGTYEQYF.